Here is one TCR beta chain with its context. What it binds is not known. The data belong to a study of CD8+ T cells in alopecia areata. Germline loops: CDR1 SGHRS, CDR2 YFSETQ. Trimming took 4 bases from V and 5 from J; bases not matched to a gene: 7. The CDR3 has 14 amino acids. For about 5 patients, CD4+ cells were sorted into CD25+CD127- cells. It was from alopecia areata patients that lesional scalp punch biopsies and peripheral blood were collected. The researchers isolated CD4+ and CD8+ T cells from PBMCs by sorting. Findings and limits, study-wide: Greater clonality was observed in lesional scalp samples, especially alopecia totalis/universalis, versus normal scalp. Patients displayed less clarity in TCR sharing than mice, a finding possibly related to HLA.

The authors extracted RNA and reverse transcribed it into cDNA as the sequencing template. The method was immunoSEQ multiplex PCR; TCRdb's version includes in-frame clones alone and lacks a portion of them. The profile covers under 40,000 clones, with around half appearing a single time and under 2% taken by the ten largest. The specimen sequenced was CD4+ Tregs sorted from blood. This sequence joins TRBV5-1 and TRBJ1-1; 8 nucleotides align to TRBD1. The TCR comes from a human donor with alopecia areata. This CDR3 is CASSPGQGWTEAFF. The CDR3 nucleotides are TGCGCCAGCAGCCCTGGACAGGGCTGGACTGAAGCTTTCTTT.